These 27 T cell receptor beta chains were all obtained from the same sample, sequenced in a study of Graves' ophthalmopathy and Graves' hyperthyroidism. Scientists amplified the TCR beta CDR3 regions from RNA transcripts. Amplification began with first-round RT-PCR using HTBI primers, then second-round multiplex PCR was performed. TCRdb ran MiXCR on the multiplex PCR reads and lists one entry per CDR3 protein. The repertoire includes some 750,000 distinct CDR3 sequences, roughly two fifths of them detected once, and 35% to 55% sits in the top ten. Sequenced sample: peripheral blood. These receptor sequences come from an adult man with Graves' ophthalmopathy.

V is TRBV24-1 and J is TRBJ1-5; D might be TRBD1 (5 bases). CDR1 is KGHDR and CDR2 is SFDVKD in the germline V gene. The CDR3 totals 15 residues. Deletions cut 3 bases from V and 11 bases from J, with 19 bases between. The CDR3 sequence: CATSDAREGRGTQHF. Here the CDR3 DNA reads TGTGCCACCAGTGATGCGCGGGAGGGCCGGGGGACCCAGCATTTT.

This clonotype occurred many times. The chain links TRBV29-1 to TRBJ2-5; D not resolved. The CDR3 runs 13 residues. Germline V gene sequence: CDR1 SQVTM, CDR2 ANQGSEA. V lost 6 bases and J 2 bases, leaving 13 bases between the germline ends. The DNA for the CDR3 is TGCAGCGTGGGTCAGACAAGGCAAGAGACCCAGTACTTC. Amino acid sequence: CSVGQTRQETQYF.

Ten or more counts support this clonotype. The V gene is TRBV7-9, the J gene TRBJ2-7, with 11 bases aligning to TRBD2. This CDR3 spans 15 amino acids. Trimming removed 6 bases from V and 5 bases from J; junction bases left unmatched: 9. Germline assignment: CDR1 SEHNR and CDR2 FQNEAQ (reference sequence). The CDR3 coding sequence is TGTGCCAGCAGTCGAGGACTAGCGGGTCGCGACGAGCAGTACTTC. It is translated as CASSRGLAGRDEQYF. The variable domain in full, completed from reference TRBV7-9 and TRBJ2-7, reads DTGVSQNPRHKITKRGQNVTFRCDPISEHNRLYWYRQTLGQGPEFLTYFQNEAQLEKSRLLSDRFSAERPKGSFSTLEIQRTEQGDSAMYLCASSRGLAGRDEQYFGPGTRLTVT.

This clonotype was seen a few times. The rearrangement uses TRBV6-5 and TRBJ1-1; D unresolved. The CDR3 totals 13 residues. V lost 5 bases to trimming and J lost 5 bases, with 12 bases between them. Per germline, CDR1 MNHEY and CDR2 SVGAGI. CDR3 coding DNA: TGTGCCAGCAGTGAGTTGCGGGGAACTGAAGCTTTCTTT. As protein: CASSELRGTEAFF.

The chain has TRBV4-3 and TRBJ1-1; D gene uncertain. With 3 bases removed from V and 1 base from J, the gap between germline ends came to 9 bases. Germline V gene data show CDR1 as LGHNA and CDR2 as YSLEER. The CDR3 loop spans 14 amino acids. CDR3 region: CASSQYSRNTEAFF. The CDR3, as DNA: TGCGCCAGCAGCCAGTACAGCAGGAACACTGAAGCTTTCTTT.

There are a few counts of this clonotype. V and J are TRBV11-2 and TRBJ2-6; no reliable D call. Trimming took off 5 bases at V and 0 bases at J, with 11 bases between the two ends. The CDR3 contains 16 residues. Germline V CDR1 and CDR2: SGHAT, FQNNGV. CDR3 loop: CASSQDESSGANVLTF. In DNA, the CDR3 is TGTGCCAGCAGCCAAGATGAGAGCTCTGGGGCCAACGTCCTGACTTTC.

The gene calls are TRBV25-1 and TRBJ1-3; 7 bases match TRBD1. Losses at the gene ends were 5 bases for V and 0 bases for J; bases not matched to a gene: 7. The CDR3 consists of 16 residues. The V gene's germline CDR1 is MGHDK and CDR2 SYGVNS. CDR3 sequence reads: CASSYSTGVSGNTIYF. CDR3 nucleotide sequence: TGTGCCAGCAGTTACTCAACAGGGGTCTCTGGAAACACCATATATTTT.

The rearrangement links TRBV2 to TRBJ1-1; no firm D call. Germline V gene data show CDR1 as SNHLY and CDR2 as FYNNEI. The V end lost 6 bases, the J end lost 7 bases, and 12 bases lay between the germline ends. This CDR3 comprises 12 residues. CDR3 sequence reads: CASRVGYGEAFF. The CDR3 DNA sequence: TGTGCCAGCAGAGTCGGGTACGGTGAAGCTTTCTTT.

A word on this clonotype: A read error may account for a junction end that differs from germline. The V call is TRBV25-1, the J call TRBJ2-2, with TRBD2 matching 13 bases. This CDR3 region has 19 residues. In germline, CDR1 is MGHDK, CDR2 SYGVNS. The DNA of the CDR3 is TGCGCCAGCAGCCAATCGGGGATCAGACTAGCGGGAGGAACCGGGGAGCTGTTTTTT. This codes for CASSQSGIRLAGGTGELFF.

The J gene is TRBJ1-4, the V gene TRBV20-1; D call uncertain. V was cut by 1 base and J by 5 bases, with 14 bases left in between. CDR1 DFQATT and CDR2 SNEGSKA come from the germline V gene (reference sequence). The CDR3 contains 15 residues. The CDR3 coding sequence is TGCAGTGCTAGAGTAGGAGGAGGCGGAAATGAAAAACTGTTTTTT. It yields the protein CSARVGGGGNEKLFF.

The chain links TRBV15 to TRBJ1-5; D unclear. Germline V lookup: CDR1 LNHNV, CDR2 YYDKDF (reference sequence). The V end lost 5 bases, the J end lost 7 bases, and 15 bases lay between the germline ends. The CDR3 length is 14 residues. CDR3 region: CATSGLSAGQPQHF. As DNA, the CDR3 is TGTGCCACCAGCGGTCTATCGGCCGGACAGCCCCAGCATTTT.

Many counts were recorded for this clonotype. The chain combines TRBV2 with TRBJ1-1; 8 bases are a match to TRBD1. Germline V lookup: CDR1 SNHLY, CDR2 FYNNEI. With 11 bases clipped from V and 6 bases from J, the junction kept 5 bases outside the gene matches. The CDR3 has 11 residues. The CDR3 region is CARTGIPEAFF. As DNA, the CDR3 is TGTGCCCGGACAGGGATCCCTGAAGCTTTCTTT.

Comment on this clonotype: One base away lies a much larger clone, so this may be a sequencing read error. This chain connects TRBV5-1 to TRBJ1-2; 7 positions agree with TRBD1. Germline trimming cut 4 bases from V and 4 bases from J; bases unmatched to any gene: 13. The CDR3 spans 16 residues. Germline lookup yields CDR1 SGHRS and CDR2 YFSETQ. CDR3 nucleotide sequence: TGCGCCAGCAGCCCGTTGAGACAGGGCCCTCGCTATGGCTACACCTTC. This translates into CASSPLRQGPRYGYTF.

The gene calls are TRBV6-4 and TRBJ2-5, with D unclear. The CDR3 runs to 14 residues. The V gene lost 3 bases and the J gene lost 5 bases, with 13 bases spanning the gap. From germline, CDR1 is MRHNA and CDR2 SNTAGT. The CDR3 sequence: CASSEFSPSETQYF. The DNA for the CDR3 is TGTGCCAGCAGTGAATTTTCGCCCTCTGAGACCCAGTACTTC.

The CDR3 spells CASTLPGGRGYTF. CDR3 bases: TGTGCCAGCACCCTACCCGGCGGGAGAGGCTACACCTTC. The chain links TRBV5-4 to TRBJ1-2, with D uncertain. Germline values: CDR1 SGHNT, CDR2 YYREEE (reference sequence). CDR3 length: 13 residues. Trimming removed 6 bases from V and 8 bases from J, with 17 bases in between.

This chain joins TRBV7-2 and TRBJ2-5; the match to TRBD1 covers 10 bases. Germline values: CDR1 SGHTA, CDR2 FQGNSA. J gave up 5 bases and V 7 bases, and 7 bases lay outside the gene matches. CDR3 length: 14 residues. CDR3 bases: TGTGCCAGCACCGCCGGGACAGGGGTCGAGACCCAGTACTTC. Translation: CASTAGTGVETQYF.

The chain employs TRBV20-1 and TRBJ1-4; TRBD1 agrees at 10 bases. The V segment lost 0 bases and the J segment 7 bases; nucleotides outside the gene matches: 8. Germline V gives CDR1 DFQATT, CDR2 SNEGSKA (reference sequence). The CDR3 runs to 16 residues. CDR3 in amino acids: CSARDGQGENTEKLFF. In DNA form, the CDR3 reads TGCAGTGCTAGAGACGGACAGGGGGAGAACACTGAAAAACTGTTTTTT.

This clonotype was counted only a few times. The chain links TRBV19 to TRBJ2-7, with D unclear. Germline V gene sequence: CDR1 LNHDA, CDR2 SQIVND (reference sequence). Trimming cost V 9 bases and J 4 bases, with 16 bases left between them. This CDR3 region has 13 residues. CDR3 nucleotide sequence: TGTGCCAGCAGCCAAGAACTATATTACGAGCAGTACTTC. Protein: CASSQELYYEQYF.

The gene calls are TRBV10-2 and TRBJ1-5; D may be TRBD1 (5 bases). Between the trimmed V and J ends, which lost 2 bases and 2 bases, there was a span of 10 bases. The CDR3 extends over 15 amino acids. Germline V CDR1 and CDR2: WSHSY, SAAADI. CDR3 sequence (DNA): TGCGCCAGCAGTGAGAGGAGGGGTGGCAATCAGCCCCAGCATTTT. Its translation is CASSERRGGNQPQHF.

Remarks on this clonotype: At one end the junction does not follow the germline gene, possibly because of a read error. J is TRBJ2-7 and V is TRBV7-9; D not resolved. The CDR3 is 14 amino acids. CDR1 and CDR2 (germline): SEHNR, FQNEAQ (reference sequence). This chain's CDR3 is CASGLEQLSYEQYF. DNA for the CDR3: TGTGCCAGCGGCTTAGAACAGCTCTCCTACGAGCAGTACTTC.

The chain recombines TRBV7-9 with TRBJ2-7, with TRBD1 matching over 10 bases. The length of the CDR3 is 20 residues. With 5 bases clipped from V and 6 bases from J, the junction kept 25 bases outside the gene matches. Per germline, CDR1 SEHNR and CDR2 FQNEAQ (reference sequence). CDR3 in amino acids: CASSRTFLMSPGTGAGEQYF. CDR3 sequence (DNA): TGTGCCAGCAGCCGTACTTTCCTCATGTCTCCCGGGACAGGGGCAGGCGAGCAGTACTTC.

Many counts were recorded for this clonotype. The chain has TRBV12-3 or TRBV12-4 and TRBJ2-5; 9 bases match TRBD1. This CDR3 has 14 residues. Trimming took 6 bases from V and 5 from J; bases not matched to a gene: 7. The CDR3 DNA sequence: TGTGCCAGCAGCACCGGGACAGGGCGGGAGACCCAGTACTTC. It yields the protein CASSTGTGRETQYF.

This clonotype came up many times. V usage is TRBV2 and J usage is TRBJ2-7, with D possibly being TRBD1 or TRBD2 (5 bases each). With 7 bases removed from V and 1 base from J, the gap between germline ends came to 14 bases. In germline, CDR1 is SNHLY, CDR2 FYNNEI. The CDR3 covers 14 residues. The CDR3 spells CASNGDGSSYEQYF. CDR3 DNA: TGTGCCAGCAATGGGGACGGTAGTTCCTACGAGCAGTACTTC.

Concerning this clonotype: At one end the junction does not follow the germline gene, possibly because of a read error. This sequence joins TRBV16 and TRBJ1-2; the D gene is possibly TRBD1 (5 bases). Germline values: CDR1 KGHSY, CDR2 FQNENV. The CDR3 totals 14 residues. In DNA, the CDR3 is TGTGCCAGCAGCCAATCGGGGGGAAACTATGGCTTCACCTTC. This sequence encodes CASSQSGGNYGFTF.

This chain connects TRBV9 to TRBJ1-1, with D tentatively TRBD1 (6 bases). This CDR3 has 14 residues. Germline CDR1 is SGDLS and CDR2 is YYNGEE. V lost 4 bases, J lost 4 bases, and 14 bases lay in between. The chain's CDR3 is CASSSELRGTEAFF. CDR3 nucleotide sequence: TGTGCCAGCAGCAGTGAACTCAGGGGCACTGAAGCTTTCTTT.

This clonotype was seen a handful of times. The chain couples TRBV7-9 to TRBJ2-2, with 7 nucleotides matching TRBD2. The CDR3 consists of 16 residues. Germline V lookup: CDR1 SEHNR, CDR2 FQNEAQ (reference sequence). The ends lost 5 bases at V and 4 bases at J; junction bases unmatched: 10. CDR3 nucleotide sequence: TGTGCCAGCAGCACCGGGGAGGGCCTCGGCACCGGGGAGCTGTTTTTT. Translation gives CASSTGEGLGTGELFF.

The table lists this clonotype with many counts. V usage is TRBV20-1 and J usage is TRBJ1-2; D remains unclear. The CDR3 sequence is 13 residues long. Germline-derived CDR1 and CDR2 are DFQATT and SNEGSKA (reference sequence). The V end lost 7 bases, the J end lost 0 bases, and 12 bases lay between the germline ends. CDR3 loop: CSVRREANYGYTF. The CDR3 nucleotides are TGCAGTGTAAGACGGGAAGCTAACTATGGCTACACCTTC.